What follows describes a single T cell receptor (beta chain). The table lists this clonotype with many counts. Its target antigen remains unknown. Per-base quality was not reported, and no clone a single base away is much larger than it. V lost 8 bases and J lost 0 bases; the stretch between them is 13 bases long. CDR1 and CDR2 (MNHEY, SVGEGT) derive from the germline V gene. Its CDR3 holds 14 amino acids, cysteine through phenylalanine. The DNA shown is the 42-base CDR3, in frame from base 1. These data are taken from a study of T cells in Graves' hyperthyroidism and ophthalmopathy (dated by TCRdb to between 2018 and 2021). Study-wide context: Peripheral blood samples were taken at initial diagnosis, before any treatment was given. TCR Vbeta CDR3 sequencing of around 130 peripheral blood samples (approximately 44 ophthalmopathy, 75 hyperthyroidism and roughly 17 progressor patients) is reported in the paper. An independent validation cohort of under 20 hyperthyroidism patients and 17 patients who later progressed to ophthalmopathy tested prospective prediction of ophthalmopathy. Following sampling, methimazole starting at 30 mg daily was given to hyperthyroidism patients, and high-dose intravenous methylprednisolone was given to ophthalmopathy patients. To identify TCR V-J signatures that set the groups apart, the researchers used a discovery cohort of more than 95 patients, made up of 40 to 45 with Graves' ophthalmopathy and around 58 with stable Graves' hyperthyroidism. Thyroid tissue and blood T-cell repertoires from roughly 6 Graves' hyperthyroidism patients were also compared in the study. For training and testing, the 100 or so patients in the discovery cohort were randomly divided in a 7:3 ratio. General conclusions and limits of the study: No statistical method was used to set the sample size in advance, and investigators knew the group allocation. During validation, the model predicted progression to ophthalmopathy a median of approximately six months ahead of onset, with around 71% sensitivity and 72.22% specificity. A model built on a 13 V-J signature distinguished ophthalmopathy from stable hyperthyroidism, reaching about 88% sensitivity and about 81% specificity in cross-validation and 80%/75% in testing. Most expanded thyroid clonotypes (frequency above 0.001) were also detected in blood, a finding suggesting that blood repertoires may reflect thyroid immune responses.

The TCR beta CDR3 regions were amplified from RNA transcripts. The TCR CDR3 was subjected to a first round of RT-PCR using the HTBI primer set and the Qiagen OneStep RT-PCR kit. Libraries were constructed in a second round of multiplex PCR, after which size selection and purification were performed. Sequencing of the libraries was done on an Illumina HiSeq2000 using paired-end 100 bp reads. On the authors' methods: SOAPnuke was used to process the raw data, throwing out any read that contained adapters or uncalled bases, had a mean Phred below 15, or lacked an exact constant-primer or identifier match. COPE v1.2.5 was used to merge high-quality paired reads, and clonotypes were defined as unique nucleotide sequences. Clonotypes were aligned to IMGT TRBV, TRBD and TRBJ reference segments using MiTCR v1.1. The analysis was restricted to V-J combinations with a frequency above 0.0001, which together covered approximately 99% of the repertoires. A TCS score was defined as the ratio between F50 (clonal expansion) and ExV (chaos), using BLOSUM62-based TCRdist between CDR3 peptides within each V-J. Welch's t-statistics and random forest reduced roughly 540 V-J features to under 15, which were used in a naive Bayes classifier (R e1071). Using fastp trimming at Q25 and MiXCR clonotype assembly, TCRdb reanalyzed the public sequencing data and kept in-frame beta chains. Here each entry gathers all rows of one CDR3 protein and keeps the most common genes and DNA. The V and J calls follow TCRdb's processing rather than the paper's. The sample contains 600,000 to 650,000 distinct CDR3 sequences, around 20% of them found a single time. The ten largest clones capture about 35% of the sample.

Moderately to severely active disease, a Clinical Activity Score of at least 3, a NOSPECS grade of at least 4, and a duration under 3 months were present in ophthalmopathy patients. Patients with uncontrolled infections, other autoimmune diseases, pregnancy or lactation were excluded. Diagnoses were based on clinical symptoms, serum thyroxine and TRAb, thyroid ultrasound and orbital computed tomography. PBMCs were isolated from about 10 ml of fresh peripheral blood by Ficoll-Paque density gradient centrifugation. Trizol reagent was used to extract total RNA, and RNA quality was then checked on an Agilent 2100 Bioanalyzer.

Material for sequencing was blood. The rearranged chain carries TRBV6-2 or TRBV6-3 and TRBJ1-2, with a weak D call of TRBD1 (6 bases match). This clonotype originated in a man aged 25-45 years with Graves' ophthalmopathy. The bases read TGTGCCAGCGGCAGGGGCCAAGCTAACTATGGCTACACCTTC. Its translation is CASGRGQANYGYTF.